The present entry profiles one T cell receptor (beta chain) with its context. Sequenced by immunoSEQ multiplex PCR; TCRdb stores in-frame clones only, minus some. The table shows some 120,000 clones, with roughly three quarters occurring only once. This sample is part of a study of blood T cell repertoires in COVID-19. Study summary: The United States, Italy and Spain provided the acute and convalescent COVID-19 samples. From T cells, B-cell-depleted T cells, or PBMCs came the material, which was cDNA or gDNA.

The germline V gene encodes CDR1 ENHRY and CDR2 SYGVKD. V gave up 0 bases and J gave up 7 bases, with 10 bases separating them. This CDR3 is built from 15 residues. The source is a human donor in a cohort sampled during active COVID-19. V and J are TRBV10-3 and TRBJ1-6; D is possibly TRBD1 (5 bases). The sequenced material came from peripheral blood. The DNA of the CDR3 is TGTGCCATCAGTGAGTCAATTGGGGCAAATTCACCCCTCCACTTT. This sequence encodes CAISESIGANSPLHF.